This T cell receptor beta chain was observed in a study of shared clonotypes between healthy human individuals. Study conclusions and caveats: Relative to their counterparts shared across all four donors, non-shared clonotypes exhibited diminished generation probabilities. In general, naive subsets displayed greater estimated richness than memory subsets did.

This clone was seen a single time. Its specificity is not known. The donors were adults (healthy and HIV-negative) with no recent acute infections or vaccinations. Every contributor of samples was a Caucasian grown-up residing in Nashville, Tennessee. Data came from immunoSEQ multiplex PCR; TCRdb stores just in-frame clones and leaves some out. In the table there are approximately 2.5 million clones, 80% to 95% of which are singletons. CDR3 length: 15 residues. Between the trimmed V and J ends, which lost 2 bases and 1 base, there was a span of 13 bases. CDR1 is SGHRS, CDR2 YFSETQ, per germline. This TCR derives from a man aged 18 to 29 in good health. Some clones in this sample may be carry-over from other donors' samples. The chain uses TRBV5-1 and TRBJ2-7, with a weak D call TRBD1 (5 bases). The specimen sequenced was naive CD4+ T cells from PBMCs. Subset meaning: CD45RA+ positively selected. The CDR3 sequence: CASSFGLDTSYEQYF. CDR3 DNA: TGCGCCAGCAGCTTTGGTCTGGACACTTCCTACGAGCAGTACTTC.